Each of the 31 T cell receptor beta chains below was sequenced from the same sample in a study of cytomegalovirus exposure and HLA in healthy donors. PCR amplification relied on 60 Vbeta primers (plus 13 Jbeta primers). Clones were read by immunoSEQ multiplex PCR, and TCRdb kept only the in-frame ones, dropping some. The sample shows over 150,000 clones, approximately 67% of them seen only once. The sample comprised PBMCs. These receptor sequences come from a woman aged 18-29 years in good health and CMV-seropositive.

This clone was recorded only once. The chain is built from TRBV9 and TRBJ1-2; 7 bases are shared with TRBD1. Germline V gene lookup returns CDR1 SGDLS and CDR2 YYNGEE. The CDR3 runs 15 residues. V was clipped by 0 bases and J by 4 bases; unmatched bases: 6. The CDR3 bases are TGTGCCAGCAGCGTAGGAGGGGGCGAAATCTATGGCTACACCTTC. Protein: CASSVGGGEIYGYTF. The whole variable domain, remainder taken from reference TRBV9 and TRBJ1-2, is DSGVTQTPKHLITATGQRVTLRCSPRSGDLSVYWYQQSLDQGLQFLIQYYNGEERAKGNILERFSAQQFPDLHSELNLSSLELGDSALYFCASSVGGGEIYGYTFGSGTRLTVV.

This clone came up once. This chain joins TRBV21-1 and TRBJ1-5; whether TRBD1, the table's D call, matches the DNA was not checked. TRBV21-1 constitutes a pseudogene. The CDR3 runs to 14 residues. As DNA, the CDR3 is TGTGCCAGCAGCACCAGACAGGGGAATCAGCCCCAGCATTTT. Protein: CASSTRQGNQPQHF.

The chain uses TRBV7-9 and TRBJ1-2; D perhaps matches TRBD1 (5 bases). CDR1 and CDR2 from the germline V gene are SEHNR and FQNEAQ (reference sequence). V lost 1 base to trimming and J lost 8 bases, with 17 bases between them. The length of the CDR3 is 15 residues. CDR3 loop: CASSLVWGRESGYTF. CDR3 sequence (DNA): TGTGCCAGCAGCTTAGTGTGGGGCAGGGAAAGCGGCTACACCTTC.

CDR3 residues: CASSISGGATDTQYF. The DNA of the CDR3 is TGTGCCAGCAGCATCAGCGGGGGGGCCACAGATACGCAGTATTTT. This sequence joins TRBV7-3 and TRBJ2-3; 10 nucleotides agree with TRBD2. After removal of 5 bases from V and 2 bases from J, the junction contained 4 bases not matched to a gene. This CDR3 comprises 15 residues. Germline CDR1 reads SGHTA; CDR2 reads FQGTGA. The complete variable domain, with remaining parts taken from reference TRBV7-3 and TRBJ2-3, reads GAGVSQTPSNKVTEKGKYVELRCDPISGHTALYWYRQSLGQGPEFLIYFQGTGAADDSGLPNDRFFAVRPEGSVSTLKIQRTERGDSAVYLCASSISGGATDTQYFGPGTRLTVL.

This clone appeared a few times. The rearrangement links TRBV11-2 to TRBJ2-3; TRBD2 aligns across 13 bases. Per germline, CDR1 SGHAT and CDR2 FQNNGV. V gave up 2 bases and J gave up 4 bases; unmatched junction bases: 6. The CDR3 runs 17 residues. The CDR3 DNA reads TGTGCCAGCAGCTTATCGACTAGCGGGAGGAAGCCAGATACGCAGTATTTT. This codes for CASSLSTSGRKPDTQYF.

The chain is built from TRBV27 and TRBJ2-7, with a weak D call TRBD2 (6 bases). With 7 bases removed from V and 1 base from J, the gap between germline ends came to 11 bases. CDR3 length: 13 residues. Germline V gene lookup returns CDR1 MNHEY and CDR2 SMNVEV (reference sequence). CDR3 DNA: TGTGCCAGCAAGCAAGGAGGGTCCTACGAGCAGTACTTC. It codes for CASKQGGSYEQYF.

The V call is TRBV7-8, the J call TRBJ1-2; D possibly corresponds to TRBD1 (5 bases). The CDR3 runs 15 residues. Trimming took 2 bases from V and 1 from J, leaving 11 bases between them. CDR1 and CDR2 (germline): SGHVS, FQNEAQ. The CDR3 DNA reads TGTGCCAGCAGCTTATCTACGGGACTTAACTATGGCTACACCTTC. This encodes CASSLSTGLNYGYTF.

To note about this clone: This sample also contains other DNA sequences that code for the same CDR3. V and J are TRBV6-5 and TRBJ2-7; D unresolved. The CDR3 is 13 amino acids. Germline V gene data show CDR1 as MNHEY and CDR2 as SVGAGI. Trimming pared 0 bases from V and 2 bases from J, leaving 5 bases between. Written as DNA, the CDR3 is TGTGCCAGCAGTTACTCAAGCACCTACGAGCAGTACTTC. Protein sequence: CASSYSSTYEQYF.

This clone was found once. CDR3 bases: TGTGCCAGCAGACTTGCCGGGACTAGCGAAGAGACCCAGTACTTC. Encoded protein: CASRLAGTSEETQYF. This sequence joins TRBV27 and TRBJ2-5; 10 nucleotides match TRBD2. This CDR3 spans 15 amino acids. V shed 6 bases and J 3 bases; nucleotides not matched to a gene: 7. Germline assignment: CDR1 MNHEY and CDR2 SMNVEV (reference sequence).

This chain links TRBV28 with TRBJ2-7; TRBD2 might be the D (5 bases). The CDR3 has 12 residues. V was pared by 7 bases and J by 3 bases, with 10 bases between. From germline, CDR1 is MDHEN and CDR2 SYDVKM. The CDR3 DNA sequence: TGTGCCAGCACTAGAGGGAGCTACGAGCAGTACTTC. Encoded protein: CASTRGSYEQYF.

Here the CDR3 DNA reads TGTGCCAGCAGTGAAATGTCGCTAGGGGGATCGAGCACAGATACGCAGTATTTT. Its translation: CASSEMSLGGSSTDTQYF. The V gene is TRBV6-1, the J gene TRBJ2-3, with D maybe TRBD1 (6 bases). With 2 bases removed from V and 0 bases from J, the gap between germline ends came to 18 bases. CDR1 is MNHNS and CDR2 is SASEGT in the germline V gene. CDR3 length: 18 amino acids.

J is TRBJ1-5 and V is TRBV7-2, with 8 bases aligning to TRBD1. The V gene end was trimmed by 3 bases and the J gene end by 3 bases; junction bases not matched to a gene: 7. CDR3 length: 16 amino acids. Germline CDR1 and CDR2: SGHTA and FQGNSA. CDR3 region: CASSFRAGGTNQPQHF. The DNA of the CDR3 is TGTGCCAGCAGCTTCCGGGCAGGGGGCACCAATCAGCCCCAGCATTTT.

This chain joins TRBV6-1 and TRBJ1-3; a possible D gene is TRBD1 (6 bases). CDR1 is MNHNS, CDR2 SASEGT, per germline. Trimming took 3 bases from V and 0 from J, leaving 9 bases between them. CDR3 size: 15 residues. The CDR3 region is CASSDQGSSGNTIYF. The CDR3 DNA reads as TGTGCCAGCAGTGATCAGGGGAGCTCTGGAAACACCATATATTTT.

J is TRBJ1-5 and V is TRBV7-2; no reliable D call. The CDR3 is 14 residues long. Germline lookup yields CDR1 SGHTA and CDR2 FQGNSA. The ends were cut back, 6 bases at V and 4 bases at J, with 13 bases in the middle. The CDR3 reads CASSSGANNQPQHF. CDR3 sequence (DNA): TGTGCCAGCAGTTCTGGAGCTAATAATCAGCCCCAGCATTTT.

This clone was seen a few times. The genes are TRBV6-6 and TRBJ2-3; D may be TRBD2 (5 bases). Trimming removed 5 bases at V and 6 bases at J, with 12 bases between. This CDR3 region has 13 residues. Germline lookup yields CDR1 MNHNY and CDR2 SVGAGI (reference sequence). Here the CDR3 DNA reads TGTGCCAGCAGTCATACTAGAGCCGATACGCAGTATTTT. This codes for CASSHTRADTQYF.

V is TRBV10-3 and J is TRBJ1-2; no definite D call. Trimming shortened V by 3 bases and J by 8 bases, and 13 bases separated the two germline ends. Germline V gives CDR1 ENHRY, CDR2 SYGVKD. There are 13 residues in the CDR3. The CDR3 nucleotides are TGTGCCATCAGTGAATACGCGCTACGCGGCTACACCTTC. Translated: CAISEYALRGYTF.

CDR3 protein: CASSIAGRVKLNTEAFF. For the CDR3, the DNA is TGTGCCAGTAGTATAGCCGGCAGGGTAAAACTGAACACTGAAGCTTTCTTT. The gene calls are TRBV19 and TRBJ1-1; tentatively, D is TRBD1 (5 bases). The V end was cut by 1 base, the J end by 0 bases, with 15 bases between. The CDR3 loop spans 17 amino acids. Germline V gene sequence: CDR1 LNHDA, CDR2 SQIVND (reference sequence).

This clone was recorded a few times. The chain uses TRBV9 and TRBJ2-7; D is undetermined. The CDR3 has 15 amino acids. CDR1 and CDR2 (germline): SGDLS, YYNGEE. Trimming cost V 4 bases and J 4 bases, with 18 bases left between them. CDR3 coding DNA: TGTGCCAGCAGCCAAGATCCGGGTTTCGTATACGAGCAGTACTTC. It is translated as CASSQDPGFVYEQYF.

The rearrangement joins TRBV7-5 to TRBJ1-1; the table assigns TRBD1, which was not confirmed against the DNA. TRBV7-5 is tagged as a pseudogene. This CDR3 has 15 residues. The CDR3 bases are TGTGCCAGAAGACTGAGGACAGGCCGAGGAGCTGAAGCTTTCTTT. It yields the protein CARRLRTGRGAEAFF.

This rearrangement joins TRBV5-6 to TRBJ2-1, with 12 bases lining up with TRBD2. The V and J ends lost 3 bases and 6 bases, in that order; junction bases with no gene match: 16. The germline V gene encodes CDR1 SGHDT and CDR2 YYEEEE. The CDR3 contains 19 residues. The CDR3 coding sequence is TGTGCCAGCAGCTCGCGGCTAGCGGGGGGGCGGCCGATGTCCAATGAGCAGTTCTTC. This translates into CASSSRLAGGRPMSNEQFF.

The CDR3 protein is CASSLQANMNTEAFF. The CDR3 DNA reads as TGTGCCAGCAGCTTGCAGGCTAACATGAACACTGAAGCTTTCTTT. The chain links TRBV5-4 to TRBJ1-1; no clear D. V was pared by 1 base and J by 0 bases, with 10 bases between. Germline CDR1 and CDR2: SGHNT and YYREEE (reference sequence). The CDR3 totals 15 residues. Using reference TRBV5-4 and TRBJ1-1 for the parts outside the CDR3, the full variable domain is ETGVTQSPTHLIKTRGQQVTLRCSSQSGHNTVSWYQQALGQGPQFIFQYYREEENGRGNFPPRFSGLQFPNYSSELNVNALELDDSALYLCASSLQANMNTEAFFGQGTRLTVV.

The CDR3 nucleotides are TGTGCCAGCAGCTTTCTAAGCTCCTACAATGAGCAGTTCTTC. This translates into CASSFLSSYNEQFF. The chain employs TRBV5-6 and TRBJ2-1; no clear D. CDR3 length: 14 residues. Trimming shortened V by 2 bases and J by 0 bases, and 6 bases separated the two germline ends. Germline loops: CDR1 SGHDT, CDR2 YYEEEE.

V is TRBV4-1 and J is TRBJ2-1, with 12 bases matching TRBD2. The CDR3 is 16 residues long. The V gene's germline CDR1 is MGHRA and CDR2 YSYEKL. V gave up 3 bases and J gave up 7 bases; unmatched junction bases: 7. CDR3 DNA sequence: TGCGCCAGCAGCCACTGGACTAGCGGGGAGGGTAATGAGCAGTTCTTC. Its translation is CASSHWTSGEGNEQFF.

The chain has TRBV6-5 and TRBJ1-5; D is unclear. Germline V lookup: CDR1 MNHEY, CDR2 SVGAGI. The CDR3 length is 16 residues. V gave up 3 bases and J gave up 2 bases, with 14 bases separating them. CDR3 region: CASSYGPGWGNQPQHF. The CDR3 bases are TGTGCCAGCAGTTATGGCCCGGGATGGGGCAATCAGCCCCAGCATTTT.

The sample holds one count of this clone. The V call is TRBV2, the J call TRBJ2-7; 7 bases line up with TRBD2. The trim removed 4 bases at V and 5 bases at J, leaving 2 bases unmatched. The CDR3 length is 12 residues. CDR1 and CDR2 from the germline V gene are SNHLY and FYNNEI. The CDR3 nucleotides read TGTGCCAGCAGTGGGGCGGGGGACGAGCAGTACTTC. Amino acid sequence: CASSGAGDEQYF.

The rearrangement links TRBV12-5 to TRBJ1-5, with 7 positions matching TRBD1. The CDR3 is 15 residues long. Trimming took 3 bases from V and 3 from J; bases not matched to a gene: 5. CDR1 and CDR2 (germline): LGHNT, FRNRAP. CDR3 nucleotide sequence: TGTGCTAGTGGTTTAGGGGGCCACTACAATCAGCCCCAGCATTTT. Translated, it gives CASGLGGHYNQPQHF. Complete variable domain (other parts from reference TRBV12-5 and TRBJ1-5): DARVTQTPRHKVTEMGQEVTMRCQPILGHNTVFWYRQTMMQGLELLAYFRNRAPLDDSGMPKDRFSAEMPDATLATLKIQPSEPRDSAVYFCASGLGGHYNQPQHFGDGTRLSIL.

This clone was observed a handful of times. The rearrangement uses TRBV27 and TRBJ1-4, with TRBD1 matching over 10 bases. After removal of 5 bases from V and 5 bases from J, the junction contained 5 bases not matched to a gene. The CDR3 contains 15 residues. From germline, CDR1 is MNHEY and CDR2 SMNVEV (reference sequence). CDR3 in amino acids: CASSPWDRGNEKLFF. The CDR3 coding sequence is TGTGCCAGCAGTCCCTGGGACAGGGGAAATGAAAAACTGTTTTTT.

This rearrangement joins TRBV9 to TRBJ1-4; 7 bases align to TRBD1. This CDR3 is 15 amino acids long. Germline values: CDR1 SGDLS, CDR2 YYNGEE. V lost 3 bases to trimming and J lost 4 bases; unmatched junction nucleotides: 6. CDR3 in amino acids: CASSAWDSLNEKLFF. CDR3 nucleotides: TGTGCCAGCAGCGCCTGGGACAGCCTTAATGAAAAACTGTTTTTT.

This clone has more than one count but fewer than ten. The CDR3 loop is CASSSEREQFF. The CDR3 region has the DNA TGTGCCAGTAGTAGCGAAAGAGAGCAGTTCTTC. This chain joins TRBV19 and TRBJ2-1; no clear D gene. Germline CDR1 and CDR2: LNHDA and SQIVND (reference sequence). This CDR3 spans 11 amino acids. V was cut by 4 bases and J by 10 bases, with 8 bases left in between.

The chain recombines TRBV4-1 with TRBJ2-2, with TRBD2 matching over 7 bases. V shed 8 bases and J 1 base; nucleotides not matched to a gene: 1. The germline V gene has CDR1 MGHRA and CDR2 YSYEKL. The CDR3 is made up of 13 amino acids. In DNA, the CDR3 is TGCGCCAGCTCGGGAGGGAACACCGGGGAGCTGTTTTTT. It codes for CASSGGNTGELFF.

This clone was detected once. V is TRBV2 and J is TRBJ2-7; TRBD1 is a possible D gene (5 bases). Germline V lookup: CDR1 SNHLY, CDR2 FYNNEI. Trimming took off 7 bases at V and 3 bases at J, with 22 bases between the two ends. The CDR3 length is 16 residues. DNA for the CDR3: TGTGCCAGCAAGCTCTCCAGGGTTGAAGTTCACTACGAGCAGTACTTC. Residues: CASKLSRVEVHYEQYF.